This T cell receptor beta chain was captured in a study of chemoradiotherapy in HPV16-positive cancers. Study-level findings and limits: During treatment, candidate HPV-specific clones and E7-related motifs expanded in tumor. The functional HPV-specific definition rests on just a couple of HPV16-positive patients.

V lost 8 bases and J lost 2; bases outside the gene matches: 4. CDR1 and CDR2 from the germline V gene are SNHLY and FYNNEI. The CDR3 sequence is 14 residues long. Using immunoSEQ multiplex PCR, the repertoire was profiled, and TCRdb retains in-frame clones only, with some absent. The repertoire includes about 7,000 clones, 75% to 90% of them detected once, and more than 2% sits in the top ten. Over chemoradiotherapy, repertoires were sampled more than once. Worth noting for this clone: Its specificity is unknown.

The sequenced sample was tumor tissue, obtained from a patient who underwent chemoradiotherapy. The V gene is TRBV2, the J gene TRBJ2-2; 8 nucleotides match TRBD2. This receptor was taken from a human donor with HPV-associated anogenital cancer. This CDR3 is CASELAANTGELFF. The DNA of the CDR3 is TGTGCCAGCGAACTAGCGGCCAACACCGGGGAGCTGTTTTTT.